This T cell receptor (beta chain) stems from a study of beta chain features in type 1 diabetes. Study at large: Across the samples, some 99 million sorted cells were examined in total.

This CDR3 has 15 amino acids. V was shortened by 0 bases and J by 7 bases, with 16 bases between the two germline ends. Germline-derived CDR1 and CDR2 are SGHRS and YFSETQ. Comments on this clone: Its antigen is not identified.

The entirety of the isolated RNA underwent reverse transcription, so expressed TCRB transcripts were sequenced. The repertoire was sequenced with immunoSEQ multiplex PCR; TCRdb's copy has only in-frame clones and lacks some. The sample holds about 160,000 clones, 7% to 9% seen once. CD45RO/CCR7/CD25/CD127/CD95/CD27 separated CD4+ naive, central memory, regulatory and stem cell-like memory cells by sorting. Study-level points and caveats: TCRB CDR3s were moderately but significantly shorter in Type 1 diabetes patients in all four CD4+ subsets. Insertion counts at VDJ junctions were lower in type 1 diabetes patients, who also showed more deletions there. PCR may have favored shorter templates equally in patients and controls.

This sequence originates from a man aged 18 to 30 with type 1 diabetes. The chain uses TRBV5-1 and TRBJ1-2; D uncertain. The specimen was central memory CD4+ T cells from blood. The CDR3 nucleotides read TGCGCCAGCAGCTTGGTGGGCCTGTCCCCCGGTGGCTACACCTTC. Protein product: CASSLVGLSPGGYTF.